A selection of T cell receptor beta chains follows, all from one sample in a study of tumor and adjacent non-tumor tissue in lung cancer. TCRdb ran MiXCR on the multiplex PCR reads and lists one entry per CDR3 protein. The table includes roughly 70,000 distinct CDR3 sequences, roughly 75% detected once. Material: distant non-tumor lung tissue. All receptors come from a woman in her 50s with non-small cell lung cancer. Both conserved end residues are part of each CDR3. D genes are given only for firm matches. Clone sizes are given selectively: once, few, many, or a class where the clone is expanded.

clone size | J gene | V gene | D gene | CDR3 DNA | CDR3 protein
many | TRBJ2-1 | TRBV21-1 | . | TGTGCCAGCAGCGGTACCCTGACTATGCGGGAGGGCACGGTATACAATGAGCAGTTCTTC | CASSGTLTMREGTVYNEQFF
. | TRBJ2-1 | TRBV20-1 | . | TGCAGTGGCCCCCCCTTAGACGGGTACAATGTGCAGTTCTTC | CSGPPLDGYNVQFF
many | TRBJ1-1 | TRBV10-3 | . | TGTGCCATCAGTGACAGACCGAACACTGAAGCTTTCTTT | CAISDRPNTEAFF
. | TRBJ2-2 | TRBV6-1 | . | TGTGCCAGCGGTCCATCCTACACCGGGGAGCTGTTTTTT | CASGPSYTGELFF
. | TRBJ1-5 | TRBV7-8 | . | TGTGCCAGCAGCCCCGGAGTTAATAACAATCAGCCCCAGCATTTT | CASSPGVNNNQPQHF
. | TRBJ2-1 | TRBV20-1 | . | TGCAGTGCTAGCGGACGATACCCATACAATGAGCAGTTCTTC | CSASGRYPYNEQFF
many | TRBJ2-5 | TRBV7-8 | . | TGTGCCAGCAGCTTAGGGTTTTTGACCCAGTACTTC | CASSLGFLTQYF
. | TRBJ2-7 | TRBV11-2 | . | TGTGCCAGCAGCTTAGTGAGTAGCAGCCAGGGATACGAGCAGTACTTC | CASSLVSSSQGYEQYF
. | TRBJ2-7 | TRBV7-9 | TRBD2 | TGTGCCAACAGCTTAGGGGGGGGACTAGTCTACGAGCAGTACTTC | CANSLGGGLVYEQYF
. | TRBJ2-6 | TRBV6-6 | . | TGTGCCAGCAGTTCGAGACAGAGTTCCATCTCTGGGGCCAACGCCCTGACTTTC | CASSSRQSSISGANALTF
. | TRBJ2-7 | TRBV20-1 | . | TGCAGTGCTAGAGATCCGGGTCGCGGGAATCCCTACGAGCAGTACTTC | CSARDPGRGNPYEQYF
many | TRBJ2-7 | TRBV5-4 | . | TGTGCCAGCAGCAAACTTGAGGTGAACCCCTACGAGCAGTACTTC | CASSKLEVNPYEQYF
. | TRBJ1-1 | TRBV7-2 | TRBD1 | TGTGCCAGCAGTAAAGGGGACAGCGGGAACACTGAAGCTTTCTTT | CASSKGDSGNTEAFF
few | TRBJ2-1 | TRBV20-1 | TRBD2 | TGCAGTACTAGAGTTCCTGGGACTAGACCAGGAAGCTCCTACAATGAGCAGTTCTTC | CSTRVPGTRPGSSYNEQFF
few | TRBJ2-7 | TRBV11-2 | TRBD1 | TGTGCCAACACATCGGGGACAGGCCGGACCTACGAGCAGTACTTC | CANTSGTGRTYEQYF
. | TRBJ1-5 | TRBV12-3/TRBV12-4 | . | TGTGCTAGCAGTTTAGCCGTATCCCGGCCCCAGCATTTT | CASSLAVSRPQHF
few | TRBJ2-3 | TRBV7-9 | . | TGTGCCAGCAGCGGGTACAAGTCGGGACAAAATAGCGCAGATACGCAGTATTTT | CASSGYKSGQNSADTQYF
once | TRBJ2-2 | TRBV6-6 | . | TGTGCCAGCATTTACGTCAGAGCCGGGGAGCTGCTTTTT | CASIYVRAGELLF
. | TRBJ1-5 | TRBV10-3 | TRBD1 | TGTGGTACCAGCGACAGGGGGGCTAATCAGCCCCAGCATTTT | CGTSDRGANQPQHF
once | TRBJ2-5 | TRBV11-2 | . | TGTGCCATCAGATTTGGACTGTACCAAGAGACCCAGTACTTC | CAIRFGLYQETQYF
. | TRBJ2-7 | TRBV13 | TRBD2 | TGTGCCAGCAACTTACGCGGGAGTAGGTACGAACAGTACTTC | CASNLRGSRYEQYF
once | TRBJ2-3 | TRBV11-2 | . | TGTGCCAGCAGCATGGATAGTGGGATCACAGATACGCAGTATTTT | CASSMDSGITDTQYF
. | TRBJ1-5 | TRBV4-1 | . | TGCGCCAGGAACCGATCCTGGACAAAGACCGATCAGCCCCAGCATTTT | CARNRSWTKTDQPQHF
many | TRBJ2-1 | TRBV20-1 | . | TGCAGTGCTAGAGATCTAGCGAGCTCCTACAATGAGCAGTTCTTC | CSARDLASSYNEQFF
. | TRBJ2-7 | TRBV4-3 | . | TGCGCCAGCAGCCGCGGAACGGGCAGGAGCGAGGAGCTGTACTTC | CASSRGTGRSEELYF
. | TRBJ2-7 | TRBV18 | TRBD1 | TGTGCCAGCTCACTTGGACAGGGCGAGCAGTACTTC | CASSLGQGEQYF
few | TRBJ1-2 | TRBV5-1 | . | TGCGCCAGCAGCTTGGAGGACCCTATCTATGGCTACACCTTC | CASSLEDPIYGYTF
. | TRBJ2-7 | TRBV11-2 | . | TGTGCCAGCAGCTTAGATCAGGGGAGCTCCTACGAACAGTACTTC | CASSLDQGSSYEQYF
. | TRBJ2-3 | TRBV29-1 | . | TGCAGCGTTAGGATAGGGAATGCAGATACGCAGTATTTT | CSVRIGNADTQYF
. | TRBJ1-6 | TRBV20-1 | . | TGCAGTGCCCTAGATCGTTCGGGGAGGTCCTATAATTCACCCCTCCACTTT | CSALDRSGRSYNSPLHF
. | TRBJ2-5 | TRBV29-1 | . | TGCAGCGTTGGGGTCAGGGACTCAAGGGGCGAAGAGACCCAGTACTTC | CSVGVRDSRGEETQYF
. | TRBJ1-5 | TRBV4-3 | . | TGCGCCAGCAGCCAGTGGCCTTTCACAGATACGCAGCATTTT | CASSQWPFTDTQHF
many | TRBJ1-1 | TRBV20-1 | TRBD1 | TGCAGTGCTCCCCGACAGGGGGGCACTGAAGCTTTCTTT | CSAPRQGGTEAFF
. | TRBJ1-1 | TRBV7-8 | . | TGTGCCAGCAGCTTAAATTTGTTGGAGACTGAAGTTTTCTTT | CASSLNLLETEVFF
. | TRBJ2-7 | TRBV4-2 | . | TGTGCCAGCAGGCAAGAGGGCGCGAACGAGCAGTACTTC | CASRQEGANEQYF
once | TRBJ1-2 | TRBV20-1 | TRBD1 | TGCAGTGCGCCAGACAGGGGGGATCTACATGGCTACACCTTC | CSAPDRGDLHGYTF
. | TRBJ2-3 | TRBV4-2 | . | TGTGTCAGCACCCTGCAGAGCACAGATACGCAGTATTTT | CVSTLQSTDTQYF
once | TRBJ2-1 | TRBV4-3 | . | TGCGCCAGCAACCAAAAGACCTATGGTCCAAACAGACTGTACAATGAGCAGTTCTTC | CASNQKTYGPNRLYNEQFF
. | TRBJ2-2 | TRBV28 | TRBD2 | TGTGCCAACAGATACACTCACTCCGGGACTAGCGGGAGTGATTATACCGGGGAGCTGTTTTTT | CANRYTHSGTSGSDYTGELFF
. | TRBJ2-7 | TRBV4-1 | . | TGCGCCAGCAGCCATGTAACCGGGACGCAGAACCCCTACGAGCAGTACTTC | CASSHVTGTQNPYEQYF
many | TRBJ2-1 | TRBV4-1 | TRBD2 | TGCGCCAGCAGCCAAGGGAATAGCGGGCCTTACAATGAGCAGTTCTTC | CASSQGNSGPYNEQFF
many | TRBJ1-5 | TRBV6-1 | . | TGTGCCAGCAGTGAAACTTGGAGCAATCAGCCCCAGCATTTT | CASSETWSNQPQHF
. | TRBJ2-3 | TRBV5-5 | TRBD2 | TGTGCCAACAGCCCCATGGCGGGAGGTCTCACAGGTACGCAGTATTTT | CANSPMAGGLTGTQYF
once | TRBJ1-1 | TRBV4-1 | . | TGCGCCAGCAGCCAAGATTGTTACAGGGCGTACACTGAAGTTTTATTT | CASSQDCYRAYTEVLF
once | TRBJ2-3 | TRBV24-1 | TRBD2 | TGTGCCTCCAGTGATGCGCTAGCGGGAGCTAGAGATACGCAGTATTTT | CASSDALAGARDTQYF
. | TRBJ2-1 | TRBV29-1 | . | TGCAGCGTTGAAGTTGGCGGAAGGGCCAGGAATGAGCAGCTCTTC | CSVEVGGRARNEQLF
. | TRBJ2-2 | TRBV11-1 | . | TGTACCAGCAGCTTATCTAGGGGCATCGGGGAGCTGTTTTTC | CTSSLSRGIGELFF
many | TRBJ2-3 | TRBV4-3 | TRBD1 | TGCGCCAGCAGCCAAGAATGGACAGGGGGCACAGATACGCAGTATTTT | CASSQEWTGGTDTQYF
. | TRBJ2-1 | TRBV28 | TRBD1 | TGTGCCAGCAGAGCCACGACAGGGAGCTCGCAGTTCTTC | CASRATTGSSQFF